Only a few counts were recorded for the clone carrying this TCR beta chain. Antigen unknown. This specimen belongs to a study of identical twins. General study results and limits: Donors were not followed over many years; analysis was cross-sectional.

The V end lost 6 bases, the J end lost 4 bases, and 19 bases lay between the germline ends. Germline assignment: CDR1 DFQATT and CDR2 SNEGSKA (reference sequence). The CDR3 is made up of 15 amino acids. Each CDR3 protein is one row after TCRdb ran MiXCR on the 5' RACE reads. Of a few hundred thousand distinct CDR3 sequences listed, 9.6% are singletons. The same data also contributed to another study, on yellow fever vaccine responses in identical twins.

The rearrangement uses TRBV20-1 and TRBJ2-1; TRBD2 is a possible D gene (5 bases). The TCR was taken from a young woman in good health. What was sequenced was PBMCs. The chain's CDR3 is CSATPGETKYNEQFF. The CDR3 DNA is TGCAGTGCCACCCCCGGGGAGACCAAATACAATGAGCAGTTCTTC.